One and the same sample provided the 17 T cell receptor beta chains below, sequenced in a study of T-cell reconstitution after alpha-beta-depleted transplantation in children. TCRbeta library construction was performed incorporating unique molecular identifiers. TCRdb re-called the PCR reads with MiXCR, one entry per CDR3 protein. The sample records about 120,000 distinct CDR3 sequences, about 21% being singletons. The source material was PBMCs, mostly from graft donor cells, sampled 180 days after TCRalphabeta/CD19-depleted stem cell transplant. Receptors were obtained from a male patient aged 2 to 10 who had a stem cell transplant for chronic granulomatous disease, so the T cells may come from the graft donor.

CDR3 sequence reads: CASSQGLAGVGELFF. CDR3 DNA: TGTGCCAGCAGCCAGGGACTAGCGGGAGTAGGGGAGCTGTTTTTT. This chain uses TRBV11-3 with TRBJ2-2, with 14 positions matching TRBD2. V was pared by 5 bases and J by 8 bases, with 4 bases of the junction left unmatched. CDR1 SGHNT and CDR2 YENEEA come from the germline V gene. The CDR3 loop spans 15 amino acids.

This clonotype was counted at least ten times. V gene TRBV28 combines with J gene TRBJ1-5, with 12 bases identical to TRBD1. V was pared by 5 bases and J by 3 bases, with 8 bases of the junction left unmatched. CDR3 length equals 17 residues. Per germline, CDR1 MDHEN and CDR2 SYDVKM. CDR3 bases: TGTGCCAGCAGTCGGCTCCGGGACAGGGGGCCCAATCAGCCCCAGCATTTT. Translation gives CASSRLRDRGPNQPQHF.

The table lists this clonotype with many counts. This chain links TRBV5-1 with TRBJ2-7, with no clear D. This CDR3 has 15 amino acids. Trimming pared 1 base from V and 0 bases from J, leaving 11 bases between. The germline gives CDR1 SGHRS, CDR2 YFSETQ. The CDR3 coding sequence is TGCGCCAGCAGCTTGCTCATGGGCACCTCCTACGAGCAGTACTTC. This gives the protein CASSLLMGTSYEQYF. Combining the CDR3 with reference TRBV5-1 and TRBJ2-7 gives the whole variable domain KAGVTQTPRYLIKTRGQQVTLSCSPISGHRSVSWYQQTPGQGLQFLFEYFSETQRNKGNFPGRFSGRQFSNSRSEMNVSTLELGDSALYLCASSLLMGTSYEQYFGPGTRLTVT.

The chain links TRBV20-1 to TRBJ1-1; 10 bases agree with TRBD1. CDR3 length: 13 residues. V shed 6 bases, J shed 8 bases, and the junction held 9 bases outside the gene matches. Germline V lookup: CDR1 DFQATT, CDR2 SNEGSKA (reference sequence). The CDR3 region is CSAHDRGLAEAFF. As DNA, the CDR3 is TGCAGTGCCCATGACAGGGGGCTAGCCGAAGCTTTCTTT.

J is TRBJ1-2 and V is TRBV5-1, with no clear D. Trimming removed 2 bases at V and 4 bases at J, with 12 bases between. Germline assignment: CDR1 SGHRS and CDR2 YFSETQ. The CDR3 has 14 residues. The CDR3 sequence is CASSLNSAPYGYTF. DNA for the CDR3: TGCGCCAGCAGCTTAAATTCAGCGCCCTATGGCTACACCTTC. Full variable domain (outside the CDR3, taken from reference TRBV5-1 and TRBJ1-2): KAGVTQTPRYLIKTRGQQVTLSCSPISGHRSVSWYQQTPGQGLQFLFEYFSETQRNKGNFPGRFSGRQFSNSRSEMNVSTLELGDSALYLCASSLNSAPYGYTFGSGTRLTVV.

The chain is built from TRBV5-1 and TRBJ2-1, with 9 bases identical to TRBD1. The J segment lost 3 bases and the V segment lost 0 bases, leaving 4 bases of the junction unmatched. Germline assignment: CDR1 SGHRS and CDR2 YFSETQ. The CDR3 loop spans 16 amino acids. CDR3 in amino acids: CASSLATGGGYNEQFF. The CDR3 DNA reads TGCGCCAGCAGCTTGGCGACAGGGGGAGGCTACAATGAGCAGTTCTTC.

The table lists this clonotype with a few counts. V and J are TRBV29-1 and TRBJ1-1; D is unclear. From germline, CDR1 is SQVTM and CDR2 ANQGSEA. This CDR3 has 13 amino acids. The V end was cut by 4 bases, the J end by 1 base, with 10 bases between. The chain's CDR3 is CSVGRTQNTEAFF. The CDR3 region has the DNA TGCAGCGTTGGGCGCACCCAGAACACTGAAGCTTTCTTT.

This clonotype was detected ten times or more. This chain joins TRBV7-9 and TRBJ1-4; D gene unclear. CDR1 is SEHNR and CDR2 is FQNEAQ in the germline V gene (reference sequence). V lost 4 bases to trimming and J lost 0 bases, with 12 bases between them. The CDR3 length is 16 residues. The CDR3 region is CASSSWTGPTNEKLFF. The DNA for the CDR3 is TGTGCCAGCAGCTCCTGGACCGGACCAACTAATGAAAAACTGTTTTTT.

The chain joins TRBV18 to TRBJ2-3; 16 bases map to TRBD2. Looked up from germline, CDR1 is KGHSH and CDR2 is LQKENI. The CDR3 spans 17 residues. The trim removed 0 bases at V and 4 bases at J, leaving 1 base unmatched. CDR3 DNA sequence: TGTGCCAGCTCACCACCGGGACTAGCGGGAGGGCCAGATACGCAGTATTTT. This gives the protein CASSPPGLAGGPDTQYF.

This clonotype appeared many times. V usage is TRBV20-1 and J usage is TRBJ2-5, with 9 bases aligning to TRBD1. CDR1 is DFQATT, CDR2 SNEGSKA, per germline (reference sequence). V shed 2 bases, J shed 5 bases, and the junction held 9 bases outside the gene matches. CDR3 length: 15 amino acids. CDR3 in DNA: TGCAGTGCTAGAACCTCCGGGACAGGGTGGGAGACCCAGTACTTC. It specifies CSARTSGTGWETQYF.

The gene calls are TRBV7-2 and TRBJ2-1, with TRBD2 matching 12 bases. With V trimmed by 2 bases and J by 6 bases, 5 bases remained unmatched. The germline CDR1 and CDR2 sequences are SGHTA and FQGNSA. The CDR3 covers 16 residues. The CDR3 DNA reads as TGTGCCAGCAGCTTACTAGCGGGGGGGCTCGGCAATGAGCAGTTCTTC. Its protein product is CASSLLAGGLGNEQFF.

This clonotype showed up just a few times. The V and J genes are TRBV5-1 and TRBJ2-1; 13 bases align to TRBD2. The V gene's germline CDR1 is SGHRS and CDR2 YFSETQ. V lost 3 bases to trimming and J lost 6 bases; unmatched junction nucleotides: 9. CDR3 length: 17 residues. CDR3 coding DNA: TGCGCCAGCAGCTGGGGACTAGCGGGATTCTGGAGCAATGAGCAGTTCTTC. Residues: CASSWGLAGFWSNEQFF.

In its sample, this clonotype was seen a few times. The chain has TRBV12-3 or TRBV12-4 and TRBJ2-5, with 10 bases identical to TRBD2. This CDR3 is 15 amino acids long. With 6 bases clipped from V and 4 bases from J, the junction kept 8 bases outside the gene matches. The DNA for the CDR3 is TGTGCCAGCAGCACCTCTAGCGGGAGAAGAGAGACCCAGTACTTC. Its translation is CASSTSSGRRETQYF.

Ten or more counts support this clonotype. CDR3 protein: CASSHTGTSGSVSGEQYF. CDR3 nucleotides: TGTGCCAGCAGTCATACCGGGACTAGCGGGAGTGTCTCCGGCGAGCAGTACTTC. The V and J genes are TRBV27 and TRBJ2-7; 14 nucleotides agree with TRBD2. Per the germline V gene, CDR1 is MNHEY and CDR2 is SMNVEV (reference sequence). Unmatched junction bases numbered 15, after V lost 5 bases and J lost 6 bases. The CDR3 loop spans 18 amino acids.

A few counts support this clonotype. This chain uses TRBV20-1 with TRBJ2-2, with TRBD1 identical over 11 bases. CDR1 DFQATT and CDR2 SNEGSKA come from the germline V gene (reference sequence). Germline trimming cut 6 bases from V and 7 bases from J; bases unmatched to any gene: 10. The CDR3 runs to 15 residues. In DNA form, the CDR3 reads TGCAGTGCACCCGGACAGGGGGCGCGGTACGGGGAGCTGTTTTTT. Translation: CSAPGQGARYGELFF.

On this clonotype itself: One junction end does not reproduce the germline sequence, and a read error may be involved. The V gene is TRBV7-2, the J gene TRBJ1-6, with unresolved D. This CDR3 is 13 amino acids long. Germline V CDR1 and CDR2: SGHTA, FQGNSA. The CDR3 DNA follows: TGTGCCAGCTGCTTATCTGACGGTTCACCCCTCCACTTT. Translation gives CASCLSDGSPLHF.

J is TRBJ1-4 and V is TRBV5-1; D gene uncertain. The V gene's germline CDR1 is SGHRS and CDR2 YFSETQ. V lost 1 base and J lost 4, with 5 bases in between. CDR3 length equals 13 residues. CDR3 nucleotides: TGCGCCAGCAGCTTGTTGGGTAATGAAAAACTGTTTTTT. It specifies CASSLLGNEKLFF.